This TCR beta chain was identified in a study of technical replicates of blood from several donors. TCRdb's table, derived via immunoSEQ multiplex PCR, lists solely in-frame clones and lacks some. This sample has some 63,000 clones, with 85% to 90% found just once. This TCR came from a human donor in good health. Some clones in this sample may be carry-over from other donors' samples. Source material: PBMCs.

Written as DNA, the CDR3 is TGCGCCAGCAGCGCGCCTAGCGGACGGGACGAGCAGTTCTTC. Its translation is CASSAPSGRDEQFF. This rearrangement joins TRBV5-1 to TRBJ2-1, with 7 bases matching TRBD2. The CDR3 has 14 residues. Trimming removed 4 bases from V and 10 bases from J; junction bases left unmatched: 11. Germline V gene data show CDR1 as SGHRS and CDR2 as YFSETQ.